This T cell receptor beta chain derives from a study of PD-L1 blockade in urothelial cancer. As for the study in general: A median blood sample held roughly 150,000 T cells and tens of thousands of unique TCRs.

V lost 1 base and J lost 4, with 12 bases in between. Germline loops: CDR1 KGHSH, CDR2 LQKENI. CDR3 size: 15 residues. TCRdb's copy holds only in-frame clones and misses some; the assay was immunoSEQ multiplex PCR. The sample has about 74,000 clones; under 90% are singletons. V and J are TRBV18 and TRBJ2-3, with a possible D match to TRBD2 (7 bases). This sequence originates from a man aged 70-80 years with urothelial cancer. The sequences come from PBMCs, collected around atezolizumab (anti-PD-L1) treatment. The CDR3 region has the DNA TGTGCCAGCTCACCACAAACAGGGAGGGCAGATACGCAGTATTTT. This gives the protein CASSPQTGRADTQYF.